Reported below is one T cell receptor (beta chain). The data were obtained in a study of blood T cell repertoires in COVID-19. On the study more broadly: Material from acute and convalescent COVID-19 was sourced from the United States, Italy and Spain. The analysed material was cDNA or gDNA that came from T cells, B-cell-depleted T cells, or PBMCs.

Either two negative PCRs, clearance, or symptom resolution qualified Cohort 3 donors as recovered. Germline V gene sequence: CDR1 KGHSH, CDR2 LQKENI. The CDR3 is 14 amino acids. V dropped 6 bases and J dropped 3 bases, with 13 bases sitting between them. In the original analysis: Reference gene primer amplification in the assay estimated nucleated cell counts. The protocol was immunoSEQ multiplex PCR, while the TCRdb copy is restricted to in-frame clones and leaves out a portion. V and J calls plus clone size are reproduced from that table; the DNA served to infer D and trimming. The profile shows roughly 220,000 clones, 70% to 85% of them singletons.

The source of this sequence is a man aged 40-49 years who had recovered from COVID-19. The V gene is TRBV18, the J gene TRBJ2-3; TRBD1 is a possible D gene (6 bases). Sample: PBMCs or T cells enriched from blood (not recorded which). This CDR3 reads CASSNRDGTDTQYF. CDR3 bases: TGTGCCAGCTCCAACAGGGATGGAACAGATACGCAGTATTTT.